Listed below are T cell receptor beta chains from one sample, sequenced in a study of cytomegalovirus exposure and HLA in healthy donors. The method was immunoSEQ multiplex PCR; TCRdb's version includes in-frame clones alone and lacks a portion of them. The sample contains approximately 67,000 clones, 75% to 90% of which appear only once. What was sequenced was PBMCs. The receptors derive from a woman in her twenties or thirties in good health and CMV-seropositive. The CDR3 runs from the conserved cysteine through the conserved F or W. D genes are given only for firm matches. Some rows mark clone size as missing; the rest say once, few, many or name a class of expanded clone.

v_gene	j_gene	abundance	d_gene	len	CDR3aa	CDR3nt
TRBV4-1	TRBJ1-4	.	.	16	CASSQNPHREGEKLFF	TGCGCCAGCAGCCAAAACCCTCACAGGGAGGGTGAAAAACTGTTTTTT
TRBV18	TRBJ2-7	.	.	16	CASSFAASGGGGEQYF	TGTGCCAGCTCGTTCGCGGCCTCAGGAGGGGGCGGCGAGCAGTACTTC
TRBV5-1	TRBJ2-7	.	.	11	CASSFGSKQYF	TGCGCCAGCAGCTTCGGTTCAAAGCAGTACTTC
TRBV28	TRBJ2-3	.	TRBD2	16	CASRPSGLEYTDTQYF	TGTGCCAGCAGACCATCGGGACTAGAATACACAGATACGCAGTATTTT
TRBV7-9	TRBJ2-7	.	TRBD1	16	CASSLVGQGPSYEQYF	TGTGCCAGCAGCTTAGTGGGACAGGGGCCCTCCTACGAGCAGTACTTC
TRBV14	TRBJ2-1	.	TRBD1	17	CASSRHRGTGDGNEQFF	TGTGCCAGCAGCCGCCACCGAGGGACAGGGGACGGGAATGAGCAGTTCTTC
TRBV4-1	TRBJ2-7	.	.	14	CASSQAAFSYEQYF	TGCGCCAGCAGCCAAGCAGCGTTCTCCTACGAGCAGTACTTC
TRBV9	TRBJ2-6	few	TRBD1	17	CASSAGTGSSGANVLTF	TGTGCCAGCAGCGCCGGGACAGGGAGCTCTGGGGCCAACGTCCTGACTTTC
TRBV15	TRBJ2-7	.	.	15	CATSEGGGEVWEQYF	TGTGCCACCAGCGAGGGGGGGGGCGAGGTGTGGGAGCAGTACTTC
TRBV10-3	TRBJ2-3	.	TRBD2	14	CAISRTSGTDTQYF	TGTGCCATCAGTAGGACTAGCGGCACAGATACGCAGTATTTT
TRBV9	TRBJ2-1	once	TRBD2	17	CASSVEGTSGSRDEQFF	TGTGCCAGCAGCGTAGAGGGGACTAGCGGGAGTAGGGATGAGCAGTTCTTC
TRBV7-2	TRBJ1-6	.	.	15	CASSVSGGLNSPLHF	TGTGCCAGCAGCGTCAGTGGGGGACTTAATTCACCCCTCCACTTT
TRBV11-2	TRBJ1-2	.	.	15	CASSRTGGSNYGYTF	TGTGCCAGCAGCCGGACCGGGGGATCTAACTATGGCTACACCTTC
TRBV28	TRBJ2-1	.	TRBD2	15	CASSSTLAGVNEQFF	TGTGCCAGCAGTTCCACCTTAGCGGGAGTTAATGAGCAGTTCTTC
TRBV4-1	TRBJ1-4	.	.	15	CASSQSGTLPEKLFF	TGCGCCAGCAGCCAATCCGGGACACTACCTGAAAAACTGTTTTTT
TRBV27	TRBJ1-6	few	TRBD1	16	CASSKQGALYNSPLHF	TGTGCCAGCAGTAAACAGGGGGCCCTATATAATTCACCCCTCCACTTT
TRBV4-1	TRBJ1-5	.	TRBD1	17	CASSQEVRTGAGQPQHF	TGCGCCAGCAGCCAAGAAGTACGGACAGGGGCGGGTCAGCCCCAGCATTTT
TRBV2	TRBJ1-1	.	.	15	CASSRWGPMNTEAFF	TGTGCCAGCAGTCGTTGGGGGCCTATGAACACTGAAGCTTTCTTT
TRBV7-3	TRBJ2-3	.	TRBD2	14	CASSRLAGEDTQYF	TGTGCCAGCAGCCGACTAGCGGGAGAAGATACGCAGTATTTT
TRBV7-9	TRBJ2-1	.	TRBD1	15	CASSFPRGRLNEQFF	TGTGCCAGCAGCTTCCCAAGGGGGCGCCTCAATGAGCAGTTCTTC
TRBV28	TRBJ2-5	.	.	16	CASSPRDWKGQETQYF	TGTGCCAGCAGTCCGCGGGACTGGAAGGGGCAAGAGACCCAGTACTTC
TRBV11-2	TRBJ2-5	.	TRBD1	14	CASRRPGGKETQYF	TGTGCCAGCAGAAGACCAGGGGGCAAAGAGACCCAGTACTTC
TRBV7-9	TRBJ1-1	.	.	13	CASSQGQRTEAFF	TGTGCCAGCAGCCAAGGACAGAGGACTGAAGCTTTCTTT
TRBV28	TRBJ2-3	.	TRBD2	15	CASSEAGVSTDTQYF	TGTGCCAGCAGTGAGGCGGGAGTGAGCACAGATACGCAGTATTTT
TRBV6-1	TRBJ1-1	.	.	14	CASSPFRGNTEAFF	TGTGCCAGCAGCCCCTTTCGAGGAAACACTGAAGCTTTCTTT
TRBV5-1	TRBJ1-1	.	.	17	CASSAYYGQFMNTEAFF	TGCGCCAGCAGCGCCTACTATGGACAGTTCATGAACACTGAAGCTTTCTTT
TRBV2	TRBJ1-1	.	TRBD1	17	CASSEANRGRGRTEAFF	TGTGCCAGCAGTGAAGCGAACAGGGGGCGCGGAAGAACTGAAGCTTTCTTT
TRBV9	TRBJ2-7	.	.	15	CASSPQAKAPYEQYF	TGTGCCAGCAGCCCCCAAGCGAAAGCACCCTACGAGCAGTACTTC
TRBV2	TRBJ2-3	.	TRBD2	16	CASSNPPGLRGNTQYF	TGTGCCAGCAGTAACCCCCCGGGACTACGGGGGAATACGCAGTATTTT
TRBV10-3	TRBJ1-1	.	TRBD1	15	CAISEPGQGNTEAFF	TGTGCCATCAGTGAACCGGGACAGGGGAACACTGAAGCTTTCTTT
TRBV7-8	TRBJ2-7	.	TRBD1	18	CASSPRTTGAQSHYEQYF	TGTGCCAGCAGCCCCCGAACGACAGGGGCCCAATCGCACTACGAGCAGTACTTC
TRBV5-1	TRBJ2-1	.	TRBD1	14	CASGTTGWHNEQFF	TGCGCCAGCGGGACGACAGGGTGGCACAATGAGCAGTTCTTC
TRBV25-1	TRBJ2-7	few	TRBD2	14	CASSGTSGSYEQYF	TGTGCCAGCTCAGGGACTAGCGGGAGCTACGAGCAGTACTTC
TRBV5-1	TRBJ1-6	.	.	14	CASSSPGINSPLHF	TGCGCCAGCAGCTCTCCAGGGATAAATTCACCCCTCCACTTT
TRBV19	TRBJ2-7	.	.	15	CASTPVGAPAYEQYF	TGTGCCAGTACCCCCGTCGGAGCGCCTGCCTACGAGCAGTACTTC
TRBV5-5	TRBJ2-2	.	TRBD1	17	CASSPLSRGRKPGELFF	TGTGCCAGCAGCCCACTGTCGAGGGGGCGCAAACCCGGGGAGCTGTTTTTT
TRBV28	TRBJ1-2	.	TRBD1	14	CASSRGLPGSGYTF	TGTGCCAGCAGTAGGGGGCTCCCGGGCAGTGGGTACACCTTC
TRBV5-6	TRBJ1-1	.	.	15	CASSSSGTMNTEAFF	TGTGCCAGCAGCTCTTCCGGGACAATGAACACTGAAGCTTTCTTT
TRBV27	TRBJ2-5	.	.	15	CASSPLGGAQETRYF	TGTGCCAGCAGTCCCCTAGGCGGGGCCCAAGAGACCCGGTACTTC
TRBV4-2	TRBJ2-7	.	.	14	CASSQDLGGYEQYF	TGTGCCAGCAGCCAAGACCTAGGAGGGTACGAGCAGTACTTC
TRBV6-4	TRBJ2-3	once	.	14	CASKEASATDTQYF	TGTGCCAGCAAGGAGGCTAGCGCCACAGATACGCAGTATTTT
TRBV6-6	TRBJ2-5	.	.	14	CASSYEDHQETQYF	TGTGCCAGCAGTTACGAGGATCACCAAGAGACCCAGTACTTC
TRBV9	TRBJ2-7	.	TRBD1	15	CASSGPGQGYHEQYF	TGTGCCAGCAGCGGACCGGGACAGGGTTATCACGAGCAGTACTTC
TRBV7-6	TRBJ2-3	.	.	19	CASSLARKGGAVHTDTQYF	TGTGCCAGCAGCTTAGCCCGGAAGGGTGGGGCAGTTCATACAGATACGCAGTATTTT
TRBV7-6	TRBJ2-1	.	.	16	CASSLAGTSPYNEQFF	TGTGCCAGCAGCTTAGCAGGGACTTCCCCCTACAATGAGCAGTTCTTC
TRBV7-2	TRBJ2-7	.	.	14	CASSFFAGSYEQYF	TGTGCCAGCAGCTTTTTTGCGGGGAGCTACGAGCAGTACTTC
TRBV13	TRBJ2-1	.	.	14	CASSFRGGGSGQFF	TGTGCCAGCAGCTTCCGAGGGGGGGGAAGCGGGCAGTTCTTC
TRBV6-4	TRBJ2-7	few	TRBD2	12	CASSGGSYEQYF	TGTGCCAGCAGTGGCGGGAGTTACGAGCAGTACTTC
TRBV18	TRBJ1-2	.	TRBD1	14	CASSPIGQGSGYTF	TGTGCCAGCTCCCCAATTGGACAGGGCAGCGGCTACACCTTC
TRBV6-1	TRBJ2-7	.	.	12	CASRRTNYEQYF	TGTGCCAGCAGACGGACAAACTACGAGCAGTACTTC
TRBV5-8	TRBJ1-1	.	TRBD1	18	CASSRKGQRNPPGTEAFF	TGTGCCAGCAGCCGAAAGGGACAGCGGAACCCTCCAGGCACTGAAGCTTTCTTT
TRBV7-9	TRBJ1-2	.	.	13	CASSAPAGDGYTF	TGTGCCAGCAGCGCCCCGGCAGGGGATGGCTACACCTTC
TRBV29-1	TRBJ1-2	.	.	13	CSVARTAPLGYTF	TGCAGCGTAGCCAGGACAGCACCACTTGGCTACACCTTC
TRBV19	TRBJ2-5	once	TRBD2	13	CASNMGGPGTQYF	TGTGCCAGTAACATGGGAGGGCCTGGGACCCAGTACTTC
TRBV5-1	TRBJ2-6	once	.	15	CASSPTDSGANVLTF	TGCGCCAGCAGCCCAACAGATTCTGGGGCCAACGTCCTGACTTTC
TRBV18	TRBJ2-2	.	.	13	CASSTPQGRELFF	TGTGCCAGCTCAACACCTCAGGGGAGGGAGCTGTTTTTT
TRBV5-1	TRBJ1-5	once	TRBD1	14	CASSLTGGRQPQHF	TGCGCCAGCAGCTTGACAGGGGGCAGACAGCCCCAGCATTTT